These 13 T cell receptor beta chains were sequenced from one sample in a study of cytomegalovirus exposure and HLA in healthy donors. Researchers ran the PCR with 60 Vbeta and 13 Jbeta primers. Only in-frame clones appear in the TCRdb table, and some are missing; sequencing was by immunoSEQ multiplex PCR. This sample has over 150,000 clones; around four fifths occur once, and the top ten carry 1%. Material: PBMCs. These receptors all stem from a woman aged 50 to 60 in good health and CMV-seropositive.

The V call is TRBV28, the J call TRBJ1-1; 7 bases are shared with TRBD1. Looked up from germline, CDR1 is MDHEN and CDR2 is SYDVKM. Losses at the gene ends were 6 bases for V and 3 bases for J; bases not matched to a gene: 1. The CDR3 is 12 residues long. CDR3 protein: CASRTGDTEAFF. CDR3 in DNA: TGTGCCAGCAGAACAGGGGACACTGAAGCTTTCTTT.

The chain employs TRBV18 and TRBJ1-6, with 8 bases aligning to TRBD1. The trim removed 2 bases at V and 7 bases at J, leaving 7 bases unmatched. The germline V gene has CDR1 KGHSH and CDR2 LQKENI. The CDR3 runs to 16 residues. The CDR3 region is CASSPTYRGVNSPLHF. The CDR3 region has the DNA TGTGCCAGCTCACCAACTTACAGGGGGGTAAATTCACCCCTCCACTTT.

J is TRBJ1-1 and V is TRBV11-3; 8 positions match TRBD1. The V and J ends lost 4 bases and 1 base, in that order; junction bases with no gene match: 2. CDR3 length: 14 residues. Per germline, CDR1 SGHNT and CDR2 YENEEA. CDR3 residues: CASSSGQGNTEAFF. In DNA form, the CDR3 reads TGTGCCAGCAGCTCCGGACAGGGGAACACTGAAGCTTTCTTT.

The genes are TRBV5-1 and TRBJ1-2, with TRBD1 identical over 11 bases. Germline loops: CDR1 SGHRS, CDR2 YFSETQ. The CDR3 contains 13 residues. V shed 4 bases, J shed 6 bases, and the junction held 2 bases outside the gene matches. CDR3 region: CASSVGQGDGYTF. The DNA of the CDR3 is TGCGCCAGCAGCGTGGGACAGGGGGATGGCTACACCTTC.

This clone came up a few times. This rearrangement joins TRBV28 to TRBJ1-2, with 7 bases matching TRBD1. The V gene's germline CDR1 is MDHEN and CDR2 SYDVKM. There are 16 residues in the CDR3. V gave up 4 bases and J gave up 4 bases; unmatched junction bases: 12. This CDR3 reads CASSSPHRGGGYGYTF. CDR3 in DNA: TGTGCCAGCAGTTCCCCACACAGGGGCGGTGGCTATGGCTACACCTTC.

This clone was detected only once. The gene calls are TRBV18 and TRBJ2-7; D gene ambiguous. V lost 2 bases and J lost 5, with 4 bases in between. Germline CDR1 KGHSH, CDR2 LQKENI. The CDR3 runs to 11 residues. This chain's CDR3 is CASSPRDEQYF. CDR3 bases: TGTGCCAGCTCACCAAGAGACGAGCAGTACTTC.

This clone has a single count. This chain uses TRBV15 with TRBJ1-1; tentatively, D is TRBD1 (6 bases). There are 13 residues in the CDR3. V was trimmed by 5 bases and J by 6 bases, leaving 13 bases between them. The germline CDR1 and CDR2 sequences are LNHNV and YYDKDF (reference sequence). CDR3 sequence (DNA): TGTGCCACCAGCCAAAAGTACAGGGCTGAAGCTTTCTTT. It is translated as CATSQKYRAEAFF. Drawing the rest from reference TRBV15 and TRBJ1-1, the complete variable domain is DAMVIQNPRYQVTQFGKPVTLSCSQTLNHNVMYWYQQKSSQAPKLLFHYYDKDFNNEADTPDNFQSRRPNTSFCFLDIRSPGLGDTAMYLCATSQKYRAEAFFGQGTRLTVV.

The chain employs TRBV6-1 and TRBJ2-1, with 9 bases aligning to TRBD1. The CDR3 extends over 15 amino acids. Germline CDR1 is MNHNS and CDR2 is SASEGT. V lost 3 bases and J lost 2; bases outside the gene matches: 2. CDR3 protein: CASSEDRGTYNEQFF. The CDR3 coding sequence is TGTGCCAGCAGTGAGGACAGGGGAACCTACAATGAGCAGTTCTTC.

CDR3 region: CASTGTGGSYTF. The CDR3 DNA reads TGTGCCAGCACCGGGACAGGGGGCAGCTACACCTTC. The chain has TRBV2 and TRBJ1-2; 12 nucleotides align to TRBD1. Germline CDR1 is SNHLY and CDR2 is FYNNEI. This CDR3 has 12 amino acids. V lost 7 bases to trimming and J lost 9 bases; unmatched junction nucleotides: 3. Supplemented by reference TRBV2 and TRBJ1-2, the full variable domain reads EPEVTQTPSHQVTQMGQEVILRCVPISNHLYFYWYRQILGQKVEFLVSFYNNEISEKSEIFDDQFSVERPDGSNFTLKIRSTKLEDSAMYFCASTGTGGSYTFGSGTRLTVV.

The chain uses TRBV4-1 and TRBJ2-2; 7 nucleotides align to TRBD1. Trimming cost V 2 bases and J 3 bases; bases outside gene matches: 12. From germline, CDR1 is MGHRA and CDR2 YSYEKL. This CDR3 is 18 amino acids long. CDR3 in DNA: TGCGCCAGCAGCCAAAGGACAGGACCAGTTGGAGACACCGGGGAGCTGTTTTTT. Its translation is CASSQRTGPVGDTGELFF.

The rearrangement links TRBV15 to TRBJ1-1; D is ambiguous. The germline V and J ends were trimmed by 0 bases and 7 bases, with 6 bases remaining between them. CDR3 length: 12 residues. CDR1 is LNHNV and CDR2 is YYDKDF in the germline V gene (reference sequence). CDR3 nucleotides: TGTGCCACCAGCAGAGATGGAGATGAAGCTTTCTTT. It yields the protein CATSRDGDEAFF.

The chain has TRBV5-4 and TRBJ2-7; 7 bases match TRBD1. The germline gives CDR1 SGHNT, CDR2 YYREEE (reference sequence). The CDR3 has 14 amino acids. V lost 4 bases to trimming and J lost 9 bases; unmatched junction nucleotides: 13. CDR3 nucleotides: TGTGCCAGCAGCCCGAGCAGGGGGTCCTCAGGGCAGTACTTC. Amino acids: CASSPSRGSSGQYF.

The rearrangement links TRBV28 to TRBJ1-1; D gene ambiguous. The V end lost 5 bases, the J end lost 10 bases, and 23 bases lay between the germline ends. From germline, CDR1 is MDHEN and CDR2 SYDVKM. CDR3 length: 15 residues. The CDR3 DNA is TGTGCCAGCAGTCCCCTCCCTCTGGTACGGACTATAGCTTTCTTT. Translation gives CASSPLPLVRTIAFF.